This T cell receptor (beta chain) was obtained from a study of cytotoxic CD8 clonotypes in ibrutinib-treated CLL. Study details: Samples yielded averages of some 240,000 productive templates and around 99,000 productive rearrangements.

The CDR3 contains 14 residues. Germline V gene lookup returns CDR1 SGDLS and CDR2 YYNGEE. V lost 7 bases to trimming and J lost 5 bases; unmatched junction nucleotides: 8. Whole-study results and caveats: Pretreatment clonality was elevated relative to age-matched healthy donors and paralleled circulating CD8+ T-cell counts.

As for this clone: Its matching antigen is unknown.

The protocol was immunoSEQ multiplex PCR, while the TCRdb copy is restricted to in-frame clones and leaves out a portion. The sample records about 130,000 clones, over 60% being singletons. The chain has TRBV9 and TRBJ2-5, with 10 bases matching TRBD1. The TCR comes from a human donor with chronic lymphocytic leukemia. Specimen: PBMCs, collected after 12 months of ibrutinib treatment. CDR3 protein: CASAPGQGTETQYF. DNA for the CDR3: TGTGCCAGCGCTCCGGGACAGGGGACCGAGACCCAGTACTTC.